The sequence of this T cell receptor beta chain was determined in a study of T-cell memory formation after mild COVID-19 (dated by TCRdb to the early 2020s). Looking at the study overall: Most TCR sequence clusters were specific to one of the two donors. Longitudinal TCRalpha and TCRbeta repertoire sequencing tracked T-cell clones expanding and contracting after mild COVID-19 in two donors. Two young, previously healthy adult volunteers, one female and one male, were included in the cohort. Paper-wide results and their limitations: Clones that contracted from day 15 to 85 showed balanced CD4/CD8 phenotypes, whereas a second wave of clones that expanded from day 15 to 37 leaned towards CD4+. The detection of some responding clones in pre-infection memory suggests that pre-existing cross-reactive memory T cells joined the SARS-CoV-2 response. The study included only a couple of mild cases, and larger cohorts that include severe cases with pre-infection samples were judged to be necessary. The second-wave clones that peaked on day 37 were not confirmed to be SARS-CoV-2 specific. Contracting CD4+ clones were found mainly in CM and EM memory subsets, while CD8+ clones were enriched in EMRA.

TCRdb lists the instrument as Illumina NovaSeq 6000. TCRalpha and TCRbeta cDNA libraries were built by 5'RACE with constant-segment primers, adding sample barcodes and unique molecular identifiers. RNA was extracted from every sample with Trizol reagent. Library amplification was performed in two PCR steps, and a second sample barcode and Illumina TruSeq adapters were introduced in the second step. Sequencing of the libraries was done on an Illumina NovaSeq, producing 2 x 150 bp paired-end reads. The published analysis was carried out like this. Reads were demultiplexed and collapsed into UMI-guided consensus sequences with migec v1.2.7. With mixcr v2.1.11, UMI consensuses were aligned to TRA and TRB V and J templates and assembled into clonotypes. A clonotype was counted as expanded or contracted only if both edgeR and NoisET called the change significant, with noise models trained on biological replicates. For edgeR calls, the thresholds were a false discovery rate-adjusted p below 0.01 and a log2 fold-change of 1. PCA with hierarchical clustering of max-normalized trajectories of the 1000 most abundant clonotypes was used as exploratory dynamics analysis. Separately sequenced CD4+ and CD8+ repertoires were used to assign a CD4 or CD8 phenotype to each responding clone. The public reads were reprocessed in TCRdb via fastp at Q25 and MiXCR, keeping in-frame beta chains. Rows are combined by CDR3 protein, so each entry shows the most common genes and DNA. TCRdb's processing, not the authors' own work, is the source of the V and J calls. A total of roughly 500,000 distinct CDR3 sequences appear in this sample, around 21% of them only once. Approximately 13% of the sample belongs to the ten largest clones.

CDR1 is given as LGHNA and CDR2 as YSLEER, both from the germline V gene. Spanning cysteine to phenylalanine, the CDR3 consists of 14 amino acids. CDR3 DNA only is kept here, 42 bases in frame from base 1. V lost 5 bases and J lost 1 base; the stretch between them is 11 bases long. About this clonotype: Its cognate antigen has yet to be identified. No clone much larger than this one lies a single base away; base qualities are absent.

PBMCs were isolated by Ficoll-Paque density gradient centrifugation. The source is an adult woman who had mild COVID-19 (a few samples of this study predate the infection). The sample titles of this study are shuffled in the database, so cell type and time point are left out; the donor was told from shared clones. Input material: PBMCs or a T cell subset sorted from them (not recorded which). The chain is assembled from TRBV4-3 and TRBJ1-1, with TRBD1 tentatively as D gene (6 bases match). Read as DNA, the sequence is TGCGCCAGCAGCTTCGGACAGACGAACACTGAAGCTTTCTTT. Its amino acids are CASSFGQTNTEAFF.